One sample yielded the 6 T cell receptor beta chains listed below, sequenced in a study of cytomegalovirus exposure and HLA in healthy donors. Measured with immunoSEQ multiplex PCR; TCRdb has only the in-frame clones, and not every one. The sample includes some 140,000 clones, 86% of them seen just once. The source material was PBMCs. The receptors here all came from a young man in good health and CMV-seropositive.

This sequence joins TRBV5-1 and TRBJ1-3; 10 nucleotides line up with TRBD1. The CDR3 length is 15 residues. Germline V gene data show CDR1 as SGHRS and CDR2 as YFSETQ. Losses at the gene ends were 4 bases for V and 3 bases for J; bases not matched to a gene: 4. CDR3 nucleotides: TGCGCCAGCAGCATCGGGACAGGGGATGGAAACACCATATATTTT. This gives the protein CASSIGTGDGNTIYF. Using reference TRBV5-1 and TRBJ1-3 for the parts outside the CDR3, the full variable domain is KAGVTQTPRYLIKTRGQQVTLSCSPISGHRSVSWYQQTPGQGLQFLFEYFSETQRNKGNFPGRFSGRQFSNSRSEMNVSTLELGDSALYLCASSIGTGDGNTIYFGEGSWLTVV.

The chain is built from TRBV9 and TRBJ2-3; tentative D call: TRBD2 (5 bases). The V and J ends lost 0 bases and 0 bases respectively, with 11 bases between them. The germline V gene has CDR1 SGDLS and CDR2 YYNGEE. The CDR3 extends over 16 amino acids. CDR3 DNA sequence: TGTGCCAGCAGCGTAGTTAGCGTCACTAGCACAGATACGCAGTATTTT. This translates into CASSVVSVTSTDTQYF.

This chain joins TRBV30 and TRBJ2-1; D call uncertain. This CDR3 is built from 12 residues. CDR1 and CDR2 (germline): GTSNPN, SVGIG (reference sequence). V shed 5 bases and J shed 8 bases, with 13 bases lying between them. The CDR3 reads CAWGPTSDEQFF. CDR3 sequence (DNA): TGTGCCTGGGGCCCGACCAGCGATGAGCAGTTCTTC. Full variable domain (rest looked up from reference TRBV30 and TRBJ2-1): SQTIHQWPATLVQPVGSPLSLECTVEGTSNPNLYWYRQAAGRGLQLLFYSVGIGQISSEVPQNLSASRPQDRQFILSSKKLLLSDSGFYLCAWGPTSDEQFFGPGTRLTVL.

A note on this clone: Other DNA variants within this sample encode the same CDR3. The CDR3 loop is CASSPGSYEQYF. The CDR3 region has the DNA TGTGCCAGCAGCCCAGGTTCCTACGAGCAGTACTTC. The chain joins TRBV7-2 to TRBJ2-7; D is uncertain. V was pared by 5 bases and J by 1 base, with 6 bases between. From germline, CDR1 is SGHTA and CDR2 FQGNSA. This CDR3 contains 12 residues.

This sequence joins TRBV5-1 and TRBJ2-1, with TRBD2 as a possible D gene (6 bases). Germline lookup yields CDR1 SGHRS and CDR2 YFSETQ. This CDR3 is built from 15 residues. V was trimmed by 4 bases and J by 6 bases, leaving 17 bases between them. The CDR3 coding sequence is TGCGCCAGCAGCCAGGCCGGGACTGGGTCCAATGAGCAGTTCTTC. This encodes CASSQAGTGSNEQFF.

CDR3 bases: TGTGCCAGCAAAGGACAGCCAACTAATGAAAAACTGTTTTTT. Protein product: CASKGQPTNEKLFF. This sequence joins TRBV2 and TRBJ1-4; D is perhaps TRBD1 (6 bases). CDR1 is SNHLY, CDR2 FYNNEI, per germline. The CDR3 is 14 amino acids. Trimming took off 7 bases at V and 0 bases at J, with 9 bases between the two ends.